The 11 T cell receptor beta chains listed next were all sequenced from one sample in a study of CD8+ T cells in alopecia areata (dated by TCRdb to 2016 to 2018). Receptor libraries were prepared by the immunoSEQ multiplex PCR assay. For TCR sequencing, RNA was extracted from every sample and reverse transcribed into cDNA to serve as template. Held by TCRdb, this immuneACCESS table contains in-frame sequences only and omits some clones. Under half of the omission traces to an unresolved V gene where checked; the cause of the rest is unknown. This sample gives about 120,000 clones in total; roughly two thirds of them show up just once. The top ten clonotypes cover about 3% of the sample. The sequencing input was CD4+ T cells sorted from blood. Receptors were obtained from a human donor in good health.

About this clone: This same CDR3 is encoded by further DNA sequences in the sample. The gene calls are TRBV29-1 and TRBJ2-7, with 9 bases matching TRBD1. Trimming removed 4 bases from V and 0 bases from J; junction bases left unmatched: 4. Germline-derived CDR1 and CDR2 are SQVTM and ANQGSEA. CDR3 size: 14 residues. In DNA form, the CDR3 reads TGCAGCGTTGCCGGGACAGGGAGCTCCTACGAGCAGTACTTC. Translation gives CSVAGTGSSYEQYF.

This chain's CDR3 is CASRQGTTDTQYF. The CDR3 region has the DNA TGTGCCAGTCGGCAGGGTACCACAGATACGCAGTATTTT. The rearrangement joins TRBV19 to TRBJ2-3, with D perhaps TRBD1 (5 bases). The CDR3 covers 13 residues. V was shortened by 8 bases and J by 2 bases, with 11 bases between the two germline ends. Germline V lookup: CDR1 LNHDA, CDR2 SQIVND (reference sequence). Complete variable domain (other parts from reference TRBV19 and TRBJ2-3): DGGITQSPKYLFRKEGQNVTLSCEQNLNHDAMYWYRQDPGQGLRLIYYSQIVNDFQKGDIAEGYSVSREKKESFPLTVTSAQKNPTAFYLCASRQGTTDTQYFGPGTRLTVL.

The CDR3 nucleotides are TGTGCCAGCAGTCGAGGGGGTTCTGGAAACACCATATATTTT. It specifies CASSRGGSGNTIYF. The rearrangement uses TRBV27 and TRBJ1-3, with D perhaps TRBD1 (6 bases). V lost 5 bases and J 1 base, leaving 9 bases between the germline ends. The CDR3 runs to 14 residues. The germline gives CDR1 MNHEY, CDR2 SMNVEV (reference sequence).

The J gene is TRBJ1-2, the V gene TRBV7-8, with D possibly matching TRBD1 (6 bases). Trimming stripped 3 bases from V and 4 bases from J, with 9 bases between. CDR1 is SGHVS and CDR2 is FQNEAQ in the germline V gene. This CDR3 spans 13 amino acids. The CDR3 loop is CASSFPGVYGYTF. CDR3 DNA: TGTGCCAGCAGCTTTCCAGGGGTCTATGGCTACACCTTC. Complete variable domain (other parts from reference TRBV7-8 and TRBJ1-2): GAGVSQSPRYKVAKRGQDVALRCDPISGHVSLFWYQQALGQGPEFLTYFQNEAQLDKSGLPSDRFFAERPEGSVSTLKIQRTQQEDSAVYLCASSFPGVYGYTFGSGTRLTVV.

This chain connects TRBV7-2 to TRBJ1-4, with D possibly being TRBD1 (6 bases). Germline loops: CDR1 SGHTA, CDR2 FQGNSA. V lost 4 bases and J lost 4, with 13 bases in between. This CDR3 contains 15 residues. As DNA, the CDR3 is TGTGCCAGCAGCTCACAGGGTAGAGTTAATGAAAAACTGTTTTTT. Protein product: CASSSQGRVNEKLFF. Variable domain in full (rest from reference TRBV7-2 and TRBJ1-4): GAGVSQSPSNKVTEKGKDVELRCDPISGHTALYWYRQSLGQGLEFLIYFQGNSAPDKSGLPSDRFSAERTGGSVSTLTIQRTQQEDSAVYLCASSSQGRVNEKLFFGSGTQLSVL.

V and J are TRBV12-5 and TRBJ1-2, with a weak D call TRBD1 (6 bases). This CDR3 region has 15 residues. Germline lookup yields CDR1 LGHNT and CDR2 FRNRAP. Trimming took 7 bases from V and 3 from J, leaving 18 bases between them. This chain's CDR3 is CASVAQGIGHYGYTF. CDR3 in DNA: TGTGCTAGTGTTGCACAGGGTATAGGTCACTATGGCTACACCTTC.

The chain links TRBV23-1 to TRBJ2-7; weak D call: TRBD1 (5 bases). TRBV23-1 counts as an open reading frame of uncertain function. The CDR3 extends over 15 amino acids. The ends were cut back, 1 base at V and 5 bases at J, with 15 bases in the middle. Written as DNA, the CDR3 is TGCGCCAGCAGTCAATGGGGCAGGGTGATCCACGAGCAGTACTTC. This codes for CASSQWGRVIHEQYF.

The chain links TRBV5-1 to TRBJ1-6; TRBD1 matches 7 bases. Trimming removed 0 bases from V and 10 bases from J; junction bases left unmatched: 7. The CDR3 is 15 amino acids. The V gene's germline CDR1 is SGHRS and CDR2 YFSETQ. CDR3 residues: CASSLDRGGGSPLHF. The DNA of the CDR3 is TGCGCCAGCAGCTTGGACAGGGGAGGAGGGTCACCCCTCCACTTT.

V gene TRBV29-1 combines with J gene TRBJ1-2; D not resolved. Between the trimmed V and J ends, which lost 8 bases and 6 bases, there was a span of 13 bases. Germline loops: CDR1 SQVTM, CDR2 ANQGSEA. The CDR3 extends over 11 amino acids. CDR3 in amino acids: CSTLSADGYTF. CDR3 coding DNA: TGCAGCACCCTATCGGCGGATGGCTACACCTTC. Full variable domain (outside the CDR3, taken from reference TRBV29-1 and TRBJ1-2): SAVISQKPSRDICQRGTSLTIQCQVDSQVTMMFWYRQQPGQSLTLIATANQGSEATYESGFVIDKFPISRPNLTFSTLTVSNMSPEDSSIYLCSTLSADGYTFGSGTRLTVV.

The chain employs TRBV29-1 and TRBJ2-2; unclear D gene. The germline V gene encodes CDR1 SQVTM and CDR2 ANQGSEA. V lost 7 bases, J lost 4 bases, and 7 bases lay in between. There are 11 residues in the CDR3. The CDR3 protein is CSAASTGELFF. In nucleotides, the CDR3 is TGCAGCGCGGCTAGCACCGGGGAGCTGTTTTTT.

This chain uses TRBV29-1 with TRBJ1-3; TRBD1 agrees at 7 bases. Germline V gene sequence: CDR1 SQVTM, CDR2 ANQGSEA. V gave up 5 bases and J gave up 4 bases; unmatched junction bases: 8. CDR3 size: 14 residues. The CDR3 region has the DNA TGCAGCGTTACCGACAGGGCGACCGGAAACACCATATATTTT. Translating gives CSVTDRATGNTIYF.